A selection of T cell receptor beta chains follows, all from one sample in a study of OX40 agonist ivuxolimab in advanced cancers. TCRdb keeps only in-frame clones here, not all; method: immunoSEQ multiplex PCR. The sample has about 40,000 clones; 60% to 80% are singletons. Sequences were derived from CD4+ or CD8+ T cells sorted from blood, sampled in a trial of the OX40 agonist ivuxolimab. Receptors originate from an adult with an advanced solid tumor such as melanoma, head and neck, liver or kidney cancer. The CDR3 runs from the conserved cysteine through the conserved F or W. The D gene is left open where the match is weak. Clone sizes are given selectively: once, few, many, or a class where the clone is expanded.

J gene | D gene | clone size | V gene | CDR3 DNA | CDR3 protein
TRBJ2-1 | TRBD2 | NA | TRBV7-2 | TGTGCCAGCAGCACAGGACTAGCGGGGGGGCAACAGCAGTTCTTC | CASSTGLAGGQQQFF
TRBJ2-5 | NA | few | TRBV14 | TGTGCCAGCAGCCAAGATCAAGGGGTGAGGATGATACAGACCCAGTACTTC | CASSQDQGVRMIQTQYF
TRBJ1-2 | NA | NA | TRBV6-6 | TGTGCCAGCACTACACAGGGACACTATGGCTACACCTTC | CASTTQGHYGYTF
TRBJ2-7 | NA | NA | TRBV19 | TGTGCCAGTAGTACCTCGGACGACCACGAGCAGTACTTC | CASSTSDDHEQYF
TRBJ2-5 | TRBD1 | NA | TRBV18 | TGTGCCAGCTCACCGGGACAGGGGGATGGGCAAGAGACCCAGTACTTC | CASSPGQGDGQETQYF
TRBJ2-3 | NA | NA | TRBV7-3 | TGTGCCAGCAGCTTAAGGCTGGGCCGCACAGATACGCAGTATTTT | CASSLRLGRTDTQYF
TRBJ1-4 | NA | NA | TRBV6-1 | TGTGCCAGCAGTGCGGGGGTGGATGAAAAACTGTTTTTT | CASSAGVDEKLFF
TRBJ2-7 | TRBD1 | NA | TRBV5-1 | TGCGCCAGCAGCCGGACAGGGGCCCTCTACGAGCAGTACTTC | CASSRTGALYEQYF
TRBJ1-2 | NA | few | TRBV23-1 | TGCGCCAGCAGTCCAGGCGCCAGGGGCTACACCTTC | CASSPGARGYTF
TRBJ2-3 | NA | NA | TRBV21-1 | TGTGCCAGCAGGATGAGAGGGTTCGGTTGGCCGGATACGCAGTATTTT | CASRMRGFGWPDTQYF
TRBJ1-4 | NA | NA | TRBV7-2 | TGTGCCAGCAGCCTCCAGACAGACCCTAATGAAAAACTGTTTTTT | CASSLQTDPNEKLFF
TRBJ2-7 | NA | once | TRBV6-5 | TGTGCCAGCAGTTACGGATATATGGGATACGAGCAGTACTTC | CASSYGYMGYEQYF
TRBJ2-7 | NA | NA | TRBV6-5 | TGTGCCAGCAGCGACCGACGAGGGACCTACGAGCAGTACTTC | CASSDRRGTYEQYF